This T cell receptor beta chain was sequenced for a study of T-cell reconstitution after alpha-beta-depleted transplantation in children. General observations from the study: There were reportedly several hundred expanded graft clones from which alpha-beta T cells came about two months after transplant. T-cell counts and diversity at one year post-transplant came mainly from newly produced T cells.

The TCRbeta library incorporated unique molecular identifiers. TCRdb passed the PCR reads through MiXCR, listing each CDR3 protein once. The sample contains around 800,000 distinct CDR3 sequences, roughly 15% of which appear only once. Germline assignment: CDR1 SGHRS and CDR2 YFSETQ. This CDR3 is built from 15 residues. V was pared by 1 base and J by 2 bases, with 5 bases of the junction left unmatched. In the case of this clonotype: Its matching antigen is unknown.

The sequencing here drew on PBMCs, mostly from graft donor cells, taken 360 days after TCRalphabeta/CD19-depleted stem cell transplant. The chain couples TRBV5-1 to TRBJ2-7; 8 bases align to TRBD1. This receptor was taken from a male patient younger than 18 who had a stem cell transplant for acute lymphoblastic leukemia, so the T cells may come from the graft donor. CDR3 in DNA: TGCGCCAGCAGCTTGAGGACAGGGCACACCTACGAGCAGTACTTC. This gives the protein CASSLRTGHTYEQYF.